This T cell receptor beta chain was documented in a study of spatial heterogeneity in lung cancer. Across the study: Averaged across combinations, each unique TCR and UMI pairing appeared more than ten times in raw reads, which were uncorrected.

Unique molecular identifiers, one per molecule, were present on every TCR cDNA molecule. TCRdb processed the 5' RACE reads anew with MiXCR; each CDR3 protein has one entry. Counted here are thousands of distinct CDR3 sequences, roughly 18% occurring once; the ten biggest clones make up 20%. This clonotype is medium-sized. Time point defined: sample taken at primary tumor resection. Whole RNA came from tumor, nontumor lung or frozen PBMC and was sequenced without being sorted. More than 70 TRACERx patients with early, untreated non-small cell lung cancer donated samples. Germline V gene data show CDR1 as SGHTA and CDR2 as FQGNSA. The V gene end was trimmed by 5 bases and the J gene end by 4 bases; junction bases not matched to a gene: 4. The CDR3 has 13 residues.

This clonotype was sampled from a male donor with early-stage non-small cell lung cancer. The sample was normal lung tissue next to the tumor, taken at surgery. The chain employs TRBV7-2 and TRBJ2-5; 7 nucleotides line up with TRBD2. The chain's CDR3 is CASSLTGGETQYF. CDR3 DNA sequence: TGTGCCAGCAGCCTGACGGGGGGAGAGACCCAGTACTTC.